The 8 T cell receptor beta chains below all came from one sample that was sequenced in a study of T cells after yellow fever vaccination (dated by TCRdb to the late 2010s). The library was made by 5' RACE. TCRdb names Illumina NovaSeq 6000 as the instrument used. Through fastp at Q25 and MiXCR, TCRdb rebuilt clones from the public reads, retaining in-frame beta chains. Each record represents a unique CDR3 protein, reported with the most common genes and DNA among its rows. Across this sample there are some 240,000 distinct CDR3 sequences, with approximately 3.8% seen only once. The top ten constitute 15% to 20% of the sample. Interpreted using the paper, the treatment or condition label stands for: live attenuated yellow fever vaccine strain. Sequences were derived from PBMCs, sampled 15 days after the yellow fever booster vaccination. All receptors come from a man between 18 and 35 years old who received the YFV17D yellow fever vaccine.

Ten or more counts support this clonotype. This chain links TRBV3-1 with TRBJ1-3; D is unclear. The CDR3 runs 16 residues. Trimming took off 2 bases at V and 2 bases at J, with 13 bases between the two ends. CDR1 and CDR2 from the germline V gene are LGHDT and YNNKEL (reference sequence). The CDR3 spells CASSQPLFEAGNTIYF. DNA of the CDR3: TGTGCCAGCAGCCAACCCCTCTTTGAGGCTGGAAACACCATATATTTT. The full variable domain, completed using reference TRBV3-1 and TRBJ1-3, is DTAVSQTPKYLVTQMGNDKSIKCEQNLGHDTMYWYKQDSKKFLKIMFSYNNKELIINETVPNRFSPKSPDKAHLNLHINSLELGDSAVYFCASSQPLFEAGNTIYFGEGSWLTVV.

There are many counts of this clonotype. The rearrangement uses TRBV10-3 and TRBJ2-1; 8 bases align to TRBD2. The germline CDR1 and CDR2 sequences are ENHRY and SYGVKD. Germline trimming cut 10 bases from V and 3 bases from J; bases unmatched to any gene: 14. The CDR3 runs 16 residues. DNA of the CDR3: TGTGCCACTCCGGGGGGGTTACCCAGACTCTACAATGAGCAGTTCTTC. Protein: CATPGGLPRLYNEQFF.

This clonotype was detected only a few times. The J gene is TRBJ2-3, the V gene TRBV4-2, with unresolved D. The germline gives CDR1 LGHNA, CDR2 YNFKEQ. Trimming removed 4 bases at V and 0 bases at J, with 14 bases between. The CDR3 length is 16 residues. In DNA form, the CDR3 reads TGTGCCAGCAGCCGCGCCTCTAGATCTAGCACAGATACGCAGTATTTT. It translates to CASSRASRSSTDTQYF.

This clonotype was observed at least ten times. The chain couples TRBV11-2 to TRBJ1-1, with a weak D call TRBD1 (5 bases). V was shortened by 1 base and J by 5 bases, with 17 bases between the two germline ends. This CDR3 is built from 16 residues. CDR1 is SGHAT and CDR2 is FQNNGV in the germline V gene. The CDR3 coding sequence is TGTGCCAGCAGCTTAGGGAGGGACCCTACGGGAACTGAAGCTTTCTTT. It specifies CASSLGRDPTGTEAFF.

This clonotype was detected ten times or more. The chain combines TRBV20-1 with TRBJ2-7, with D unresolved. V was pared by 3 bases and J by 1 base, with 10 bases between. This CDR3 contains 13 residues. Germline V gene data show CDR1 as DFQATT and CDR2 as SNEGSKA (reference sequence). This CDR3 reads CSASTPASYEQYV. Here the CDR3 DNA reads TGCAGTGCTAGTACGCCAGCTTCCTACGAGCAGTACGTC.

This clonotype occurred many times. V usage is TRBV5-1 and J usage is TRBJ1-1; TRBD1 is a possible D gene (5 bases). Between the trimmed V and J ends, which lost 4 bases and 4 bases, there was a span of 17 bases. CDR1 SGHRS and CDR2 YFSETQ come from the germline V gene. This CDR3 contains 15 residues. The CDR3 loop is CASSPEPGSFTEAFF. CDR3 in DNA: TGCGCCAGCAGCCCCGAGCCAGGGTCATTCACTGAAGCTTTCTTT.

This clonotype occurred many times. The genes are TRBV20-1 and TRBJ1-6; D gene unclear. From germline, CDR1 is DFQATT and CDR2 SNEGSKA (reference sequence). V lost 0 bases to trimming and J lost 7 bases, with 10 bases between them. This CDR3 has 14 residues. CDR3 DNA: TGCAGTGCTAGAGATCTAGGGCTAAATTCACCCCTCCACTTT. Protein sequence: CSARDLGLNSPLHF.

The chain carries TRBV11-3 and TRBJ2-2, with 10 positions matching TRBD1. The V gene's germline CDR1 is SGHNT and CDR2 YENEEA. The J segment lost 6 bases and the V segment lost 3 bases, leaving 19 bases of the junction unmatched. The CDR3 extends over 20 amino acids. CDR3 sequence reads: CASSFPGQGSLRGSSGELFF. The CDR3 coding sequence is TGTGCCAGCAGCTTTCCGGGACAGGGGTCCCTAAGAGGTAGTTCCGGGGAGCTGTTTTTT.